This T cell receptor (beta chain) stems from a study of T-cell memory formation after mild COVID-19. Germline lookup yields CDR1 SNHLY and CDR2 FYNNEI. The CDR3 has 17 amino acids. V lost 7 bases to trimming and J lost 9 bases; unmatched junction nucleotides: 16. A single record per CDR3 protein comes from TCRdb applying MiXCR to the 5' RACE reads. Among some 190,000 distinct CDR3 sequences listed, under 20% were seen once. The TCR was taken from an adult woman who had mild COVID-19 (a few samples of this study predate the infection). Cell type and time point are not known. The rearrangement links TRBV2 to TRBJ1-6; 9 bases align to TRBD1. Source material: PBMCs or a T cell subset sorted from them (not recorded which). CDR3 nucleotides: TGTGCCAGCACGATAGAAAGCCCGGGACAGGGTATTTCACCCCTCCACTTT. Its translation: CASTIESPGQGISPLHF.